This TCR beta chain emerged from a study of blood T cell repertoires in COVID-19. At the level of the study: Samples representing acute and convalescent COVID-19 were sourced from the United States, Italy and Spain. PBMCs, B-cell-depleted T cells, or T cells provided the cDNA or gDNA that made up the material.

This clone occurred a few times. TCRdb's table, derived via immunoSEQ multiplex PCR, lists solely in-frame clones and lacks some. This sample yields fewer than 300,000 clones, of which about 83% are seen a single time; about 5.7% belongs to the top ten. V lost 0 bases and J lost 1; bases outside the gene matches: 3. The CDR3 has 18 residues. Germline V CDR1 and CDR2: LGHNA, YNFKEQ. Sequenced input: peripheral blood. The chain couples TRBV4-2 to TRBJ2-1; 13 bases are shared with TRBD2. The TCR originated in a man older than 75 with acute or convalescent COVID-19. The CDR3 DNA reads TGTGCCAGCAGCCAAGAGAGGGGACTAGCGGGATCCTACAATGAGCAGTTCTTC. Translation: CASSQERGLAGSYNEQFF.